One sample yielded the 6 T cell receptor beta chains listed below, sequenced in a study of cytomegalovirus exposure and HLA in healthy donors. PCR used 60 Vbeta primers and 13 Jbeta primers. Clones were sequenced by immunoSEQ multiplex PCR, and TCRdb holds only the in-frame ones, with some missing. The data contain tens of thousands of clones, roughly 74% of them singletons. The sequencing input was PBMCs. Receptors originate from a woman aged 25 to 39 in good health and CMV-seropositive.

This clone has more than one count but fewer than ten. CDR3 bases: TGTGCCAGCAGGCGGGGGGGGAACACTGAAGCTTTCTTT. This translates into CASRRGGNTEAFF. The chain links TRBV28 to TRBJ1-1; the D gene is possibly TRBD1 (5 bases). V lost 6 bases and J lost 1, with 9 bases in between. Germline CDR1 and CDR2: MDHEN and SYDVKM. This CDR3 is 13 amino acids long.

The gene calls are TRBV30 and TRBJ1-1; possibly TRBD1 for D (6 bases). Trimming cost V 8 bases and J 7 bases, with 14 bases left between them. The CDR3 contains 11 residues. CDR1 and CDR2 from the germline V gene are GTSNPN and SVGIG (reference sequence). The DNA of the CDR3 is TGTGCCGGAGGGAGGGGGGGTGAAGCTTTCTTT. Protein: CAGGRGGEAFF.

This sequence joins TRBV29-1 and TRBJ2-3; 9 nucleotides align to TRBD1. The trim removed 7 bases at V and 3 bases at J, leaving 8 bases unmatched. This CDR3 spans 14 amino acids. Germline V CDR1 and CDR2: SQVTM, ANQGSEA. For the CDR3, the DNA is TGCAGCGCACCAGGACAGGGGTGGACAGATACGCAGTATTTT. Its protein is CSAPGQGWTDTQYF.

This chain connects TRBV2 to TRBJ1-1; 8 nucleotides align to TRBD1. The CDR3 extends over 13 amino acids. V lost 7 bases and J lost 11; bases outside the gene matches: 12. Looked up from germline, CDR1 is SNHLY and CDR2 is FYNNEI. The CDR3: CASKSAGTGVAFF. The DNA of the CDR3 is TGTGCCAGCAAGTCTGCTGGGACAGGAGTGGCTTTCTTT.

This chain uses TRBV5-1 with TRBJ2-2; TRBD1 matches 7 bases. The CDR3 totals 15 residues. CDR1 and CDR2 (germline): SGHRS, YFSETQ. The V segment lost 5 bases and the J segment 4 bases; nucleotides outside the gene matches: 8. The CDR3 loop reads CASRAGTEITGELFF. CDR3 bases: TGCGCCAGCAGGGCCGGGACAGAAATCACCGGGGAGCTGTTTTTT.

The chain carries TRBV4-1 and TRBJ1-1; 9 bases are a match to TRBD1. CDR1 MGHRA and CDR2 YSYEKL come from the germline V gene. V dropped 0 bases and J dropped 9; count of bases not matched to a gene: 5. The CDR3 extends over 14 amino acids. In nucleotides, the CDR3 is TGCGCCAGCAGCCAAGACGCCACAGGGGGCAAAGCTTTCTTT. It is translated as CASSQDATGGKAFF.